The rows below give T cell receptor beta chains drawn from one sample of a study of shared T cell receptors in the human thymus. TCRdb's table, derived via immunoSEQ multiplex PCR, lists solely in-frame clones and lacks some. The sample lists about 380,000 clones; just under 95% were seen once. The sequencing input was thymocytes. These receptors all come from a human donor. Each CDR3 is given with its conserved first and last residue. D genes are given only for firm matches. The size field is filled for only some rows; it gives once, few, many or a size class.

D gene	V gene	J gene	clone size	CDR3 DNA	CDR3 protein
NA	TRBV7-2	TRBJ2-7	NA	TGTGCCAGCAGCCTGTCCGGGACCCCGACGGAGAAGAAGCAGTACTTC	CASSLSGTPTEKKQYF
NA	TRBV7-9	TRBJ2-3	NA	TGTGCCAGCAGACCTGGGGTAGAGAGCACAGATACGCAGTATTTT	CASRPGVESTDTQYF
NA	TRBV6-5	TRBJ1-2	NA	TGTGCCAGCACCGACGGGGGGACACAAGGCTACACCTTC	CASTDGGTQGYTF
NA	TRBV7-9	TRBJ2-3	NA	TGTGCCAGCAGCTTCACAGTGGCGGGACCCACAGATACGCAGTATTTT	CASSFTVAGPTDTQYF
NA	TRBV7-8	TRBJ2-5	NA	TGTGCCAGCAGCATACGGACGCCCTTAGGGCCCCTTACGCAAGAGACCCAGTACTTC	CASSIRTPLGPLTQETQYF
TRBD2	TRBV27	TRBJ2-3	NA	TGTGCCAGCAGTGACCTTACCGAGCGGGAGGGATCTAGCACAGATACGCAGTATTTT	CASSDLTEREGSSTDTQYF
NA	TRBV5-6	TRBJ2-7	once	TGTGCCAGCAGCAGCTATTACGAGCAGTACTTC	CASSSYYEQYF
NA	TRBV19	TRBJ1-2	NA	TGTGCCAGTAGGCAGACAGCTTCCTATGGCTACACCTTC	CASRQTASYGYTF
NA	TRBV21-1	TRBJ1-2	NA	TGTGCCAGCAGCAAAGCGACCGGGTGCGGCTACACCTTC	CASSKATGCGYTF
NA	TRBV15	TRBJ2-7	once	TGTGCCACCAGCAGAGATCGCGGGGAAAAGGGCGTACAGTGTTGGCAGTACTTC	CATSRDRGEKGVQCWQYF
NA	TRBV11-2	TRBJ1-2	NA	TGTGCCAGCGCCGGGGGCGTCTATGGCTACACCTTC	CASAGGVYGYTF
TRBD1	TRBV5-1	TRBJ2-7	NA	TGCGCCAGCACCTCTCATGACGCCGGGACAGGGGACTACGAGCAGTACTTC	CASTSHDAGTGDYEQYF
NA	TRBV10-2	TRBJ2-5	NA	TGCGCCAGCAGGGCTAGGGAGACCCAGTACTTC	CASRARETQYF
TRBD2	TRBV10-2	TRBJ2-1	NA	TGCGCCAGCAGTGAGTCGAGGCAGTCTAGCGGGAGGACGTACAATGAGCAGTTCTTC	CASSESRQSSGRTYNEQFF
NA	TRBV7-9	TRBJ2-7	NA	TGTGCCAGCAGCGGACCCTGGCCGGGATACGAGCAGTACTTC	CASSGPWPGYEQYF
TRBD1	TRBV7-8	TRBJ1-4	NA	TGTGCCAGCAGCCTATATAAAGATATGGGGACAGATGAAAAACTGTTTTTT	CASSLYKDMGTDEKLFF
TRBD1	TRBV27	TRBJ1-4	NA	TGTGCCAGCAGTCTAAATCCGGGACAGAGAGATGAAAAACTGTTTTTT	CASSLNPGQRDEKLFF
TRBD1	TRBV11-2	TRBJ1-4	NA	TGTGCCAGCAGCCTGCGACAGGGTAATGAAAAACTGTTTTTT	CASSLRQGNEKLFF
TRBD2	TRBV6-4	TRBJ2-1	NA	TGTGCCAGCAGTGACTCGCCCGGGGGGGCCCAAATTGAGCAGTTCTTC	CASSDSPGGAQIEQFF
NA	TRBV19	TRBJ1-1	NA	TGTGCCAGTATTACACCACGACGGGGGACTGAAGCTTTCTTT	CASITPRRGTEAFF
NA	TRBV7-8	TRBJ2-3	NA	TGTGCCAGCAGCTCTCTCTTTATAAGGCACACAGATACGCAGTATTTT	CASSSLFIRHTDTQYF